The clone carrying this T cell receptor beta chain was observed a handful of times. Its antigen is not identified. This sample was included in a study of CD8 T cells in ankylosing spondylitis. TCRdb called the 5' RACE reads again in MiXCR, with one record for every CDR3 protein. The sample lists over 100,000 distinct CDR3 sequences; roughly 6.6% were seen once. The study's findings and limits: The study looked at matched synovial fluid samples from ankylosing spondylitis patients. Disease-linked clones were reported to be significantly enriched there. Some motif variants had been reported before (in reactive arthritis synovial fluid and blood). Seemingly distinctive of ankylosing spondylitis blood was a TCR beta motif formed by eight highly homologous variants.

Sequencing used blood, either unsorted or a sorted T cell fraction (not recorded which). The TCR originated in a male donor with ankylosing spondylitis or in good health (not recorded which).

The CDR3: CASSLGPIAAVDEQYF. In DNA form, the CDR3 reads TGCGCCAGCAGCTTGGGTCCTATAGCGGCGGTAGACGAGCAGTACTTC. The chain carries TRBV5-1 and TRBJ2-7; perhaps TRBD2 as D (6 bases). Trimming shortened V by 0 bases and J by 5 bases, and 18 bases separated the two germline ends. From germline, CDR1 is SGHRS and CDR2 YFSETQ. This CDR3 is 16 amino acids long.